This TCR beta chain was recovered during a study of cytomegalovirus exposure and HLA in healthy donors. General study results and limits: Being productive about 87% or about 30% of the time was typical of most TCR beta V segments in an earlier analysis. Accurate prediction of HLA-A and HLA-B alleles (for most subjects) was reportedly achieved from TCR beta sequences.

With 60 Vbeta and 13 Jbeta primers, the PCR was carried out. Profiling relied on immunoSEQ multiplex PCR, and the TCRdb table lists in-frame clones only, not all of them. The sample carries 150,000 to 200,000 clones, approximately 80% recorded once. CDR3 length: 15 amino acids. The germline gives CDR1 MGHRA, CDR2 YSYEKL. V shed 2 bases and J shed 2 bases, with 12 bases lying between them. This clone was found once. Its cognate antigen is unknown. The clonotype originates from a woman aged 30 to 39 in good health and CMV-seropositive. The sample was PBMCs. The J gene is TRBJ1-2, the V gene TRBV4-1; TRBD1 is a possible D gene (6 bases). The CDR3 DNA sequence: TGCGCCAGCAGCCAACCCCTGAGGGGGAACTATGGCTACACCTTC. As protein: CASSQPLRGNYGYTF.